Shown below are 14 T cell receptor beta chains from a single sample sequenced in a study of blood T cells in healthy people across ages. Alongside a J-beta primer mix, a sample-barcoded 5' primer served in a second PCR lasting roughly 6 to 12 cycles. TCRdb reprocessed the 5' RACE reads via MiXCR and lists one record per CDR3 protein. This sample carries roughly 1,000,000 distinct CDR3 sequences, under 30% of them seen once, and the ten largest clones take less than 0.85%. These data also featured in a second study, about T cells of mothers and their children.

The sequenced material came from blood. All receptors derive from a girl aged 2 to 9 in good health.

The chain employs TRBV10-3 and TRBJ1-1; D not certain. CDR1 and CDR2 (germline): ENHRY, SYGVKD. The CDR3 extends over 12 amino acids. Trimming left V 8 bases short and J 1 base short, with 8 bases between. CDR3 sequence (DNA): TGTGCCATCTCGAAGGAGAACACTGAAGCTTTCTTT. Amino acid sequence: CAISKENTEAFF.

This clonotype was detected only a few times. This rearrangement joins TRBV7-3 to TRBJ2-1, with D possibly TRBD2 on 5 matching bases. This CDR3 contains 14 residues. Germline V gene sequence: CDR1 SGHTA, CDR2 FQGTGA. The germline V and J ends were trimmed by 5 bases and 8 bases, with 16 bases remaining between them. This CDR3 is CASSQGLSRDEQFF. The CDR3 DNA reads TGTGCCAGCAGCCAAGGACTGTCGAGAGATGAGCAGTTCTTC. Using reference TRBV7-3 and TRBJ2-1 for the parts outside the CDR3, the full variable domain is GAGVSQTPSNKVTEKGKYVELRCDPISGHTALYWYRQSLGQGPEFLIYFQGTGAADDSGLPNDRFFAVRPEGSVSTLKIQRTERGDSAVYLCASSQGLSRDEQFFGPGTRLTVL.

This clonotype has a count of ten or more. The CDR3 loop reads CASSFGGRTNEQFF. CDR3 nucleotides: TGTGCCAGCAGTTTTGGCGGGAGGACTAATGAGCAGTTCTTC. The chain carries TRBV12-3 or TRBV12-4 and TRBJ2-1; 8 bases fit TRBD2. The V and J ends lost 3 bases and 7 bases, in that order; junction bases with no gene match: 5. CDR3 length: 14 amino acids.

The J gene is TRBJ2-5, the V gene TRBV11-1; 16 bases are a match to TRBD2. The tail of the sequence fits TRBJ2-1 better, so the J call may be wrong. In germline, CDR1 is SGHAT, CDR2 FQDESV (reference sequence). The CDR3 loop spans 21 amino acids. The CDR3 nucleotides are TGTGCCAGCAGGGGGATGAATCATCCGGGACTAGCGGGGGGGCCCTACAATGAGCAGTTCTTC. Translating gives CASRGMNHPGLAGGPYNEQFF.

This chain connects TRBV6-2 or TRBV6-3 to TRBJ2-7, with D perhaps given as TRBD1 or TRBD2 (5 bases each). CDR3 length: 12 amino acids. Per the germline V gene, CDR1 is MNHEY and CDR2 is SVGEGT. Trimming left V 0 bases short and J 9 bases short, with 9 bases between. The CDR3 region has the DNA TGTGCCAGCAGTTACTCGGGGGTGACGCAGTACTTC. It is translated as CASSYSGVTQYF.

This clonotype was counted a few times. This chain joins TRBV5-5 and TRBJ1-5; no clear D. Germline loops: CDR1 SGHKS, CDR2 YYEKEE (reference sequence). This CDR3 has 14 amino acids. Deletions cut 0 bases from V and 0 bases from J, with 4 bases between. The CDR3 DNA is TGTGCCAGCAGCTTGGTGTATAGCAATCAGCCCCAGCATTTT. It codes for CASSLVYSNQPQHF.

In this sample, this clonotype turned up a few times. The chain joins TRBV4-3 to TRBJ2-5; 7 bases agree with TRBD2. The J call may not be correct, given that the DNA end is closer to TRBJ2-1. Germline CDR1 reads LGHNA; CDR2 reads YSLEER. The CDR3 spans 17 residues. CDR3 coding DNA: TGCGCCAGCAGCCAAGGGTCCGGGGTCTTAGCGGGCAATGAGCAGTTCTTC. It specifies CASSQGSGVLAGNEQFF.

In the case of this clonotype: Germline is not matched at one junction end, which may reflect a read error. This chain connects TRBV7-7 to TRBJ2-7; D is perhaps TRBD1 (5 bases). CDR3 length equals 15 residues. The germline V gene has CDR1 SSHAT and CDR2 FNYEAQ (reference sequence). The DNA of the CDR3 is TGTGCTAGCAGCTTAGCAACAGGCCCGAGCTACGAGCAGTACTTC. This encodes CASSLATGPSYEQYF.

This clonotype turned up a few times. The rearrangement links TRBV7-6 to TRBJ2-1, with 9 bases lining up with TRBD2. After removal of 5 bases from V and 8 bases from J, the junction contained 10 bases not matched to a gene. Germline lookup yields CDR1 SGHVS and CDR2 FNYEAQ. The CDR3 consists of 15 residues. The chain's CDR3 is CASSPTRGGHDEQFF. The CDR3 bases are TGTGCCAGCAGCCCTACGCGGGGGGGCCATGATGAGCAGTTCTTC.

This sequence joins TRBV13 and TRBJ1-2; D call uncertain. The V gene's germline CDR1 is PRHDT and CDR2 FYEKMQ (reference sequence). The CDR3 covers 15 residues. V lost 0 bases and J lost 0, with 8 bases in between. This chain's CDR3 is CASSLGRIANYGYTF. The CDR3 bases are TGTGCCAGCAGCTTAGGACGGATTGCTAACTATGGCTACACCTTC.

A few counts support this clonotype. CDR3 nucleotide sequence: TGTGCCAGCTCACCACCCGGAGGACAACGCGGCTTAAGTCAGCCCCAGCATTTT. This codes for CASSPPGGQRGLSQPQHF. This chain uses TRBV18 with TRBJ1-5; D is perhaps TRBD1 (5 bases). This CDR3 comprises 18 residues. V lost 0 bases and J 6 bases, leaving 21 bases between the germline ends. Per germline, CDR1 KGHSH and CDR2 LQKENI.

This sequence joins TRBV7-2 and TRBJ2-5; 7 nucleotides match TRBD2. The end of the DNA is better explained by TRBJ2-1, so the J call may be wrong. CDR1 and CDR2 (germline): SGHTA, FQGNSA. The CDR3 runs 15 residues. CDR3 DNA: TGTGCCAGCAGCTCCCAAACTGGACTAGGGAATGAGCAGTTCTTC. This sequence encodes CASSSQTGLGNEQFF.

This clonotype has more than one count but fewer than ten. The chain links TRBV29-1 to TRBJ1-2; D unresolved. Trimming shortened V by 2 bases and J by 2 bases, and 6 bases separated the two germline ends. In germline, CDR1 is SQVTM, CDR2 ANQGSEA. The CDR3 runs to 12 residues. The CDR3: CSVEWGNYGYTF. The CDR3 coding sequence is TGCAGCGTTGAATGGGGAAACTATGGCTACACCTTC. Supplemented by reference TRBV29-1 and TRBJ1-2, the full variable domain reads SAVISQKPSRDICQRGTSLTIQCQVDSQVTMMFWYRQQPGQSLTLIATANQGSEATYESGFVIDKFPISRPNLTFSTLTVSNMSPEDSSIYLCSVEWGNYGYTFGSGTRLTVV.

The chain couples TRBV20-1 to TRBJ2-3, with D perhaps TRBD2 (5 bases). V gave up 6 bases and J gave up 1 base, with 14 bases separating them. The CDR3 consists of 14 residues. Germline V CDR1 and CDR2: DFQATT, SNEGSKA (reference sequence). CDR3: CSASSSVGTDTQYF. The CDR3 DNA reads TGCAGTGCGAGTAGTAGCGTGGGCACAGATACGCAGTATTTT.